This TCR beta chain was retrieved from a study of blood T cells in healthy people across ages (dated by TCRdb to between 2014 and 2017). Background on the whole study: In model experiments, template switching captured about one uniquely barcoded TCR beta cDNA molecule for every two T cells. To avoid experimental bias, donors of different ages were randomly spread across the sequencing lanes. The donors were divided into four age groups: young (average about 15 years), middle-aged (about 39), aged (roughly 66) and long-lived (around 80). The study analyzed two additional independent replicas of 1 million unique cDNA reads from the same blood draw for two donors, one aged 18 to 29 and one aged 80 or older. The study measured age-related changes in TCR beta repertoire diversity using deep sequencing normalized with unique cDNA molecular identifiers. The full study reports these points: Because the CMV infection status of the donors was unknown, age-related changes in expanded clonotypes may potentially have been confounded. As age increased, observed TCR beta diversity per million T cells dropped in a roughly linear way, and a significant reduction was already evident by age 40. Conclusive comparison of naive and antigen-experienced compartments was prevented by the profiling of bulk unsorted PBMCs. Observed TCR beta diversity correlated strongly with the percentage of naive T cells measured by flow cytometry. Estimates of total diversity from one million sequenced T cells were regarded as lower bounds and underestimates. Compared with the aged group, more naive CD4+ T cells, fewer expanded clones and increased TCR diversity were shown by the long-lived group, suggesting age selection.

V is pared back by 5 bases and J by 11 bases, with 30 bases lying between the germline termini. The germline V gene sets CDR1 to SGHTA and CDR2 to FQGNSA. The CDR3 goes from the cysteine to the phenylalanine over 17 residues. CDR3 DNA is the only sequence kept; it has 51 bases, read in frame from the first base. Remarks on this clonotype: The clone's antigen remains unknown. It has no much larger one-base neighbor in the sample; base qualities were not kept.

Systemically healthy Caucasian individuals from Russia, 35 to 40 in total and aged about 6 to 100 years, were included as donors. Each donor gave approximately 9.3 milliliters of peripheral blood, collected into EDTA-treated Vacutainer tubes. PBMCs were isolated by Ficoll-Paque density-gradient centrifugation, with at least 6 million obtained per sample. Total RNA was extracted from PBMCs with Trizol reagent, with at least 5 micrograms obtained per sample. The percentages of naive CD45RAhigh/CD27high T cells were determined by flow cytometry on a PBMC aliquot from every donor. Receptors were amplified or captured by 5' RACE. Sequencing was carried out with an Illumina HiSeq 2500. A second 7 to 11 cycle PCR used a sample-barcoded 5' primer and a J-beta primer mix. A unique molecular identifier was introduced onto each TCR beta cDNA molecule by a template-switch 5' adaptor carrying 12 random nucleotides. At least 2.5 million CDR3-containing paired-end reads were obtained from each sample. All of the RNA was converted into first-strand cDNA using the Mint cDNA synthesis kit, with a TRBC-specific oligonucleotide serving as the primer. After uracil-DNA glycosylase treatment, a first 18-cycle PCR used universal primers M1SS and BC2_uni_R on all cDNA. For the original study's pipeline: For normalization, 1 million high-quality reads were randomly selected from each sample, with every read carrying a distinct molecular identifier. Instead of being binned into consensus sequences, reads with shared molecular identifiers were discarded. MiTCR, set to a Q25 quality threshold and the strictest error-elimination algorithm, was used for CDR3 identification, clonotype clustering and error correction. A nonparametric unseen species model using Euler transformation provided a lower-bound estimate of total TCR beta diversity. Through fastp at Q25 and MiXCR, TCRdb rebuilt clones from the public reads, retaining in-frame beta chains. Rows are unified per CDR3 protein, each entry keeping the most common DNA and genes. Here the V and J calls rest on TCRdb's processing, not on the authors' analysis. For this sample the table gives roughly 1,500,000 distinct CDR3 sequences, of which around two fifths were detected only once. The ten largest clones take up 7.9% of the sample.

Here the chain combines TRBV7-2 and TRBJ2-5, with TRBD2 as a weak D call on 6 bases. This TCR derives from a woman younger than 35 in good health. Material: blood. The nucleotide sequence reads as follows: TGTGCCAGCAGCCCACCAACGAGCGGACTCCGGGGGAATGAGCAGTACTTC. Translated, this is CASSPPTSGLRGNEQYF. The full variable domain, completed from the reference TRBV7-2 and TRBJ2-5 proteins outside the CDR3, reads GAGVSQSPSNKVTEKGKDVELRCDPISGHTALYWYRQSLGQGLEFLIYFQGNSAPDKSGLPSDRFSAERTGGSVSTLTIQRTQQEDSAVYLCASSPPTSGLRGNEQYFGPGTRLLVL.